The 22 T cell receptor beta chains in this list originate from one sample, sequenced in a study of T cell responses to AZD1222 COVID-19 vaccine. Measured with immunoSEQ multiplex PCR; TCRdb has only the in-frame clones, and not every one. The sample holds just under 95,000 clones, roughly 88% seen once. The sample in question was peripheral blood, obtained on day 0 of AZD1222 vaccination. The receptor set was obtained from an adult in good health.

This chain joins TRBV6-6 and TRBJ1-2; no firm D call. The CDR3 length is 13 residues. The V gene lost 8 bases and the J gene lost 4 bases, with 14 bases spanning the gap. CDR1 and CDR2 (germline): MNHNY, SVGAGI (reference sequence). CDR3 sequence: CASRTLGGYGYTF. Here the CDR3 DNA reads TGTGCCAGCCGTACCCTGGGTGGCTATGGCTACACCTTC.

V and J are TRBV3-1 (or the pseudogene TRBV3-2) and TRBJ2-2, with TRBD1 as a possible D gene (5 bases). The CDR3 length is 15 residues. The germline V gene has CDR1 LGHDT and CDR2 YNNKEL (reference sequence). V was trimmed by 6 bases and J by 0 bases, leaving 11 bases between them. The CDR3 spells CASRGKGTNTGELFF. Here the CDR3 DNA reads TGTGCCAGCAGAGGGAAGGGGACGAACACCGGGGAGCTGTTTTTT.

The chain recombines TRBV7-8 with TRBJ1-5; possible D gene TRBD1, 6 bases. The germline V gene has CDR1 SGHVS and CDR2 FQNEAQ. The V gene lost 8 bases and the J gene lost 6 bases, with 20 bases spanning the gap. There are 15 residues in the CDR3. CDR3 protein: CASAFGGSDGQPQHF. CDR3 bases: TGTGCCAGCGCCTTCGGGGGCTCTGACGGTCAGCCCCAGCATTTT.

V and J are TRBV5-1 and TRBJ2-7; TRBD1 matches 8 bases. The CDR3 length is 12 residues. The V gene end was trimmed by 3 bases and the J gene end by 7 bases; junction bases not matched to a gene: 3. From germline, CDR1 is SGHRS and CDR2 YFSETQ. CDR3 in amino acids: CASSSDRGEQYF. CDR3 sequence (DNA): TGCGCCAGCAGCTCCGACAGGGGAGAGCAGTACTTC.

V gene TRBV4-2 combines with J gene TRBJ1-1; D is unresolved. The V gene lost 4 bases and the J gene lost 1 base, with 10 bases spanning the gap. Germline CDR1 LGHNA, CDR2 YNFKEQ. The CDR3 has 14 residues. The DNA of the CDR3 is TGTGCCAGCAGCCCTCGCCTTCGGAACACTGAAGCTTTCTTT. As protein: CASSPRLRNTEAFF.

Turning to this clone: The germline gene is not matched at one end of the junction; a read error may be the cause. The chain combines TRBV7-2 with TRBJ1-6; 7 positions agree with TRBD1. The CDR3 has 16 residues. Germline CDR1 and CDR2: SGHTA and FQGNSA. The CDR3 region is CASTLNAGTADSPLHF. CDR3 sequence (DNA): TGTGCCAGCACCTTAAACGCCGGGACAGCTGATTCACCCCTCCACTTT.

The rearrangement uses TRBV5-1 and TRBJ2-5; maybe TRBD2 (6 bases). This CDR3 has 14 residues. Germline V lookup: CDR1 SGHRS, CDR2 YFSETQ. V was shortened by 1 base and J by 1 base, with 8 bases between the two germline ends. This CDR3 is CASSLRGGQETQYF. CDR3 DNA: TGCGCCAGCAGCTTGCGGGGAGGCCAAGAGACCCAGTACTTC.

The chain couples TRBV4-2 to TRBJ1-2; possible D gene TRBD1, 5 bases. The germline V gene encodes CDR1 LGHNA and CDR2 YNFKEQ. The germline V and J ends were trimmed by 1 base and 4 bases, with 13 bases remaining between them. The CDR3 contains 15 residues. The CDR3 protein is CASSQGFGGGYGYTF. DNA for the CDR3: TGTGCCAGCAGCCAAGGCTTTGGGGGGGGCTATGGCTACACCTTC.

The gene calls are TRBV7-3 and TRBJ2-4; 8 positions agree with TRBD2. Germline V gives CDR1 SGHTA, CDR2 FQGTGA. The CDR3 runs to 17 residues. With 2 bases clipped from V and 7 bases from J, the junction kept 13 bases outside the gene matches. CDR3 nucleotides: TGTGCCAGCAGCTTAGCGGGGGGAACCGGGACTACTAACATTCAGTACTTC. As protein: CASSLAGGTGTTNIQYF. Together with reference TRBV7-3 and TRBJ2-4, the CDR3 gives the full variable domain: GAGVSQTPSNKVTEKGKYVELRCDPISGHTALYWYRQSLGQGPEFLIYFQGTGAADDSGLPNDRFFAVRPEGSVSTLKIQRTERGDSAVYLCASSLAGGTGTTNIQYFGAGTRLSVL.

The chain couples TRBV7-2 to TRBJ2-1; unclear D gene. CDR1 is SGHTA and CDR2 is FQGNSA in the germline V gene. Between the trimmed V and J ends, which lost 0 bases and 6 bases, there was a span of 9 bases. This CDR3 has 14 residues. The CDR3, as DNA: TGTGCCAGCAGCTTAGCCGGTCGTCCCAATGAGCAGTTCTTC. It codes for CASSLAGRPNEQFF.

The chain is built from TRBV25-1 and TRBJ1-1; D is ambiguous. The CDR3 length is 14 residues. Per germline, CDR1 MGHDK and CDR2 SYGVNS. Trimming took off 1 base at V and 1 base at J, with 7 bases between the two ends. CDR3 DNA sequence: TGTGCCAGCAGTGAATGGCACGAGAACACTGAAGCTTTCTTT. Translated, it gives CASSEWHENTEAFF.

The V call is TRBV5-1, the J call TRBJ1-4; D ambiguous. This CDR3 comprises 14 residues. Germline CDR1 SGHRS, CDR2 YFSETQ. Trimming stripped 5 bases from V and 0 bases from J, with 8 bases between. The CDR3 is CASRSGSTNEKLFF. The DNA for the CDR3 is TGCGCCAGCAGGTCAGGATCAACTAATGAAAAACTGTTTTTT. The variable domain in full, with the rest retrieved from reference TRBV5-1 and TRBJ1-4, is KAGVTQTPRYLIKTRGQQVTLSCSPISGHRSVSWYQQTPGQGLQFLFEYFSETQRNKGNFPGRFSGRQFSNSRSEMNVSTLELGDSALYLCASRSGSTNEKLFFGSGTQLSVL.

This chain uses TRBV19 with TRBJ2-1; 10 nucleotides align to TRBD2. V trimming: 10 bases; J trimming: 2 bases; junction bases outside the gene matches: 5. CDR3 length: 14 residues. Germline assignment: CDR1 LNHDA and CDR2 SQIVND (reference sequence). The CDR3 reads CATLLAGAYNEQFF. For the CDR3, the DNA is TGTGCCACCCTCCTAGCGGGGGCCTACAATGAGCAGTTCTTC. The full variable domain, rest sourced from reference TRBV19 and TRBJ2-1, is DGGITQSPKYLFRKEGQNVTLSCEQNLNHDAMYWYRQDPGQGLRLIYYSQIVNDFQKGDIAEGYSVSREKKESFPLTVTSAQKNPTAFYLCATLLAGAYNEQFFGPGTRLTVL.

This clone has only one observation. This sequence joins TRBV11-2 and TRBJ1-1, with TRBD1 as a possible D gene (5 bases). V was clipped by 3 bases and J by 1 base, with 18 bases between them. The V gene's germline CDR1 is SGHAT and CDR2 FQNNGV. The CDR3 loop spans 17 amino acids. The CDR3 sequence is CASSLRQFAGTNTEAFF. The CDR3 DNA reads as TGTGCCAGCAGCTTGAGGCAGTTTGCAGGGACGAACACTGAAGCTTTCTTT.

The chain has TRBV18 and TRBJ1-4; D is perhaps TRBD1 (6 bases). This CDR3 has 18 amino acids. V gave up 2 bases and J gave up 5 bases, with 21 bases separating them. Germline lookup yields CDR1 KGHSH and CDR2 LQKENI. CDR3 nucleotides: TGTGCCAGCTCACCAGGAGGGGGGCAAACTCAGGGAAATGAAAAACTGTTTTTT. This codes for CASSPGGGQTQGNEKLFF. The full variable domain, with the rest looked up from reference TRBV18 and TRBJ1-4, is NAGVMQNPRHLVRRRGQEARLRCSPMKGHSHVYWYRQLPEEGLKFMVYLQKENIIDESGMPKERFSAEFPKEGPSILRIQQVVRGDSAAYFCASSPGGGQTQGNEKLFFGSGTQLSVL.

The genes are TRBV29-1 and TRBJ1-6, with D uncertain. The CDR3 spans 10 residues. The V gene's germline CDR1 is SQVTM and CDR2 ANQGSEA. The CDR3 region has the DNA TGCCCCTCTTTAAGGTCACCCCTCCACTTT. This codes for CPSLRSPLHF. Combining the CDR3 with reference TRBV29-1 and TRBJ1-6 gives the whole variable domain SAVISQKPSRDICQRGTSLTIQCQVDSQVTMMFWYRQQPGQSLTLIATANQGSEATYESGFVIDKFPISRPNLTFSTLTVSNMSPEDSSIYLCPSLRSPLHFGNGTRLTVT.

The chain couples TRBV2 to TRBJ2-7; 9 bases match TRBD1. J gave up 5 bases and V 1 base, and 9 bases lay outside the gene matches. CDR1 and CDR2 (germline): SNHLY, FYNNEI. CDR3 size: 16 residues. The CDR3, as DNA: TGTGCCAGCAGTGAAGGACCGGGACAGGGTTATCACGAGCAGTACTTC. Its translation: CASSEGPGQGYHEQYF.

For the CDR3, the DNA is TGTGCCAGCAGCCAAGATCGGACAGGGTATGGCTACACCTTC. Its protein is CASSQDRTGYGYTF. The chain uses TRBV14 and TRBJ1-2; 8 bases map to TRBD1. This CDR3 region has 14 residues. CDR1 and CDR2 from the germline V gene are SGHDN and FVKESK. After removal of 0 bases from V and 5 bases from J, the junction contained 2 bases not matched to a gene.

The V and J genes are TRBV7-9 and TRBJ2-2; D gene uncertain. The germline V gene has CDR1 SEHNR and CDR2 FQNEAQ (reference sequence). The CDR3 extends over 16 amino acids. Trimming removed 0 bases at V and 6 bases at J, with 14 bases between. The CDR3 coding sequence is TGTGCCAGCAGCTTAGCGAGTGGGATTGCTTCCGGGGAGCTGTTTTTT. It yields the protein CASSLASGIASGELFF. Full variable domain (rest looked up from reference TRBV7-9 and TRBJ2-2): DTGVSQNPRHKITKRGQNVTFRCDPISEHNRLYWYRQTLGQGPEFLTYFQNEAQLEKSRLLSDRFSAERPKGSFSTLEIQRTEQGDSAMYLCASSLASGIASGELFFGEGSRLTVL.

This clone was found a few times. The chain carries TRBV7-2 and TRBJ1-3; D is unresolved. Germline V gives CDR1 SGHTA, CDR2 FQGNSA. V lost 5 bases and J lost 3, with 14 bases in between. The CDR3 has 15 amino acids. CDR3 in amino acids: CASSPRMGNGNTIYF. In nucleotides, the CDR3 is TGTGCCAGCAGCCCTCGGATGGGGAATGGAAACACCATATATTTT.

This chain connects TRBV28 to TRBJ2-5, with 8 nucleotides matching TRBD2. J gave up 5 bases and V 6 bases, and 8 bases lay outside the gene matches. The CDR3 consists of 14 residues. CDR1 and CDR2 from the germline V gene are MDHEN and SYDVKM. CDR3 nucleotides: TGTGCCAGCAGCGCCGCAGCGGGGGATGAGACCCAGTACTTC. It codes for CASSAAAGDETQYF.

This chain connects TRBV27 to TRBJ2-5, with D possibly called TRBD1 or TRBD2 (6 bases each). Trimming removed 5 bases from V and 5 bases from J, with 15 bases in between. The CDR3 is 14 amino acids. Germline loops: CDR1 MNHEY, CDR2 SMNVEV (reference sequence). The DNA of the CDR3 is TGTGCCAGCAGTCCAAGGGGGGCCGGGGAGACCCAGTACTTC. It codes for CASSPRGAGETQYF.